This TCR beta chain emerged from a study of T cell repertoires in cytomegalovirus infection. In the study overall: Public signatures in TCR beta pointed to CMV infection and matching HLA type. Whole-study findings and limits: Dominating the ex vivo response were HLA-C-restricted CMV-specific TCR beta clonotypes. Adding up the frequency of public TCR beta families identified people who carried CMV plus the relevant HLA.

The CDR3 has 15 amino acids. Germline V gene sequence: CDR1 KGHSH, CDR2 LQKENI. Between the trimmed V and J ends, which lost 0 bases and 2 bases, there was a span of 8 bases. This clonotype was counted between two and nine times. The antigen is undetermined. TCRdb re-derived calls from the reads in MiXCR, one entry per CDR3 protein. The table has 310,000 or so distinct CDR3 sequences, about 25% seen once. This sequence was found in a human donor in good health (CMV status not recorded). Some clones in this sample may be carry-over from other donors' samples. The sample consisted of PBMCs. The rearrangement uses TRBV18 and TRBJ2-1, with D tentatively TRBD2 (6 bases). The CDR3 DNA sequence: TGTGCCAGCTCACCACCTACTAGCCCCTACAATGAGCAGTTCTTC. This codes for CASSPPTSPYNEQFF.